The clone carrying this TCR beta chain was recorded a few times. Its antigen is currently unknown. This entry is derived from a study of chemoradiotherapy in HPV16-positive cancers. Study-wide results and caveats: HPV-responsive T-cell expansion during chemoradiotherapy was linked to improved recurrence-free survival in HPV16-positive patients.

Clones were sequenced by immunoSEQ multiplex PCR, and TCRdb holds only the in-frame ones, with some missing. Among 8,300 or so clones listed, 65% to 75% were seen once. The germline gives CDR1 SQVTM, CDR2 ANQGSEA. V lost 5 bases and J 3 bases, leaving 7 bases between the germline ends. The CDR3 is made up of 12 amino acids. This receptor was identified in a human donor with HPV-associated anogenital cancer. This material consisted of tumor tissue, taken from a patient who underwent chemoradiotherapy. The chain uses TRBV29-1 and TRBJ2-2, with no clear D. The CDR3 DNA is TGCAGCGTTTCTAGGGACACCGGGGAGCTGTTTTTT. This codes for CSVSRDTGELFF.